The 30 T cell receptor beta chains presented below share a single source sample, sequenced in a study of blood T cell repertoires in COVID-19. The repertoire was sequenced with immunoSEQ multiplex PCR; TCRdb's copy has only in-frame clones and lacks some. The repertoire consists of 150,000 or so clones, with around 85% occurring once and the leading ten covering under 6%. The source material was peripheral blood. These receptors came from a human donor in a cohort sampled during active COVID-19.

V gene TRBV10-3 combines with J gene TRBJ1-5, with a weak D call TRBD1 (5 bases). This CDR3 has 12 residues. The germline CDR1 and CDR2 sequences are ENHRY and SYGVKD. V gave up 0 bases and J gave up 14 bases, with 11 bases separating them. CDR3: CAISESGRGEHF. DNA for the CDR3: TGTGCCATCAGTGAGTCGGGGAGGGGCGAGCATTTT.

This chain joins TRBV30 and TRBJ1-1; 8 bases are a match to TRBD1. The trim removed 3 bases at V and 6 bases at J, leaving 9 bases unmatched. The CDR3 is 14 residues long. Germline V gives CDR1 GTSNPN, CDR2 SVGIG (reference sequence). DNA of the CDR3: TGTGCCTGGAGGGACAGGGCAGACGCACCTGAAGCTTTCTTT. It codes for CAWRDRADAPEAFF.

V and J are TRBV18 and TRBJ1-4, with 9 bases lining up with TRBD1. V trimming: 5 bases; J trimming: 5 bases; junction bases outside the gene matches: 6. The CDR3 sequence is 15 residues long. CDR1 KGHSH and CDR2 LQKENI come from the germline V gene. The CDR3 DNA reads TGTGCCAGCTCAACCGGGACAGGGCCGAATGAAAAACTGTTTTTT. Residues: CASSTGTGPNEKLFF.

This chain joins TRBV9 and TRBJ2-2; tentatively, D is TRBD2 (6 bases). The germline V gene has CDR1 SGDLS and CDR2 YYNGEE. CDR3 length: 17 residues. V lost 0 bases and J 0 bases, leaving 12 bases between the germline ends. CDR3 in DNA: TGTGCCAGCAGCGTAGGGAGGGCGGTCCCGAACACCGGGGAGCTGTTTTTT. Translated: CASSVGRAVPNTGELFF.

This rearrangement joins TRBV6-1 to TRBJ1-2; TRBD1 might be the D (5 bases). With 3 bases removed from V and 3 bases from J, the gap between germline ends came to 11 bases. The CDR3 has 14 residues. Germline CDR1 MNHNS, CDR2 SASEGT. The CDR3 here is CASSEPGEYYGYTF. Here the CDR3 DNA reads TGTGCCAGCAGTGAGCCGGGGGAGTACTATGGCTACACCTTC.

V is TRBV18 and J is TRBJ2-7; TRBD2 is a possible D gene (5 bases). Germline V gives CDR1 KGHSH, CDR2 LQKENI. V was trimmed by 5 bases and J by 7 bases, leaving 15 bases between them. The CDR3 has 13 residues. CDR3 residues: CASSAGLLEEQYF. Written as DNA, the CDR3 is TGTGCCAGCTCAGCTGGACTCCTTGAGGAGCAGTACTTC.

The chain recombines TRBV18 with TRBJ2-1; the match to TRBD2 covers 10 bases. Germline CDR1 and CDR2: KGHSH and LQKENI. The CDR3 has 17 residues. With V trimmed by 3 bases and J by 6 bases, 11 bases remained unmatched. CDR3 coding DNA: TGTGCCAGCTCACCTTCCGTCCTAGCGGGAGAAGTCAATGAGCAGTTCTTC. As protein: CASSPSVLAGEVNEQFF.

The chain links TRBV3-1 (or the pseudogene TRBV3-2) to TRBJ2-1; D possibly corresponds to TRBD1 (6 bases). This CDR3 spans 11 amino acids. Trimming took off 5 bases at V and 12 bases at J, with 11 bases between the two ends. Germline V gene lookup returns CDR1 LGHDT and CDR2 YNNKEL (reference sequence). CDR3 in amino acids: CASSVGHGQFF. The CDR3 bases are TGTGCCAGCAGCGTGGGACACGGGCAGTTCTTC.

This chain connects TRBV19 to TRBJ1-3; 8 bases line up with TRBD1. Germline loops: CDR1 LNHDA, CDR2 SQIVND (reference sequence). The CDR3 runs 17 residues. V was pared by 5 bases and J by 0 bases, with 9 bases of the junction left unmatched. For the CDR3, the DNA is TGTGCCAGTAGTTTCGACCGGGACAGGAGCTCTGGAAACACCATATATTTT. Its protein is CASSFDRDRSSGNTIYF.

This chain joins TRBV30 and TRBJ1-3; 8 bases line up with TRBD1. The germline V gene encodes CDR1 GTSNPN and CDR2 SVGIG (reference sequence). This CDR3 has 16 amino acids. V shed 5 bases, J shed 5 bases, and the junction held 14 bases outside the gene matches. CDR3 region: CAWSGPGQASRNTIYF. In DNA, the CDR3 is TGTGCCTGGTCCGGTCCGGGACAGGCATCCCGAAACACCATATATTTT.

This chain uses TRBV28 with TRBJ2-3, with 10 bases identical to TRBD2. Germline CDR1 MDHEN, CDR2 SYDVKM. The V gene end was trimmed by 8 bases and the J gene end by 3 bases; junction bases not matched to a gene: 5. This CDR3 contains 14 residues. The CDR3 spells CASVISGGTDTQYF. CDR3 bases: TGTGCCAGCGTTATTAGCGGGGGGACAGATACGCAGTATTTT.

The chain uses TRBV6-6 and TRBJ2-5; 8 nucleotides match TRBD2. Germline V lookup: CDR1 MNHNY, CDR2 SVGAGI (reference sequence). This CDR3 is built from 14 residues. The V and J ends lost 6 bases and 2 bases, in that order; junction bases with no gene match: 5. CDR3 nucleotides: TGTGCCAGCAGACCTGGACTAGCTCAAGAGACCCAGTACTTC. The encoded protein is CASRPGLAQETQYF.

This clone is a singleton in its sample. CDR3 nucleotides: TGTGCCAGCAGTTTCGCTGGGTTCGGGGGAGCGGGGAACACAGATACGCAGTATTTT. Its translation: CASSFAGFGGAGNTDTQYF. The gene calls are TRBV27 and TRBJ2-3; 7 bases fit TRBD2. The CDR3 length is 19 residues. V dropped 3 bases and J dropped 2; count of bases not matched to a gene: 17. In germline, CDR1 is MNHEY, CDR2 SMNVEV (reference sequence).

As DNA, the CDR3 is TGTGCCAGCAGTGATAATCCCAGGGATTCACCCCTCCACTTT. This codes for CASSDNPRDSPLHF. This chain joins TRBV6-1 and TRBJ1-6; D is possibly TRBD1 (5 bases). Deletions cut 3 bases from V and 8 bases from J, with 11 bases between. This CDR3 has 14 residues. From germline, CDR1 is MNHNS and CDR2 SASEGT.

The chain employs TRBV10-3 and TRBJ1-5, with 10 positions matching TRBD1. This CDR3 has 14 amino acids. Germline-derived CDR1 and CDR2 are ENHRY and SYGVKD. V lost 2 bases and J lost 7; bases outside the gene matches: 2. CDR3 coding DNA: TGTGCCATCAGTGAGGGACAGGGGGGACAGCCCCAGCATTTT. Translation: CAISEGQGGQPQHF.

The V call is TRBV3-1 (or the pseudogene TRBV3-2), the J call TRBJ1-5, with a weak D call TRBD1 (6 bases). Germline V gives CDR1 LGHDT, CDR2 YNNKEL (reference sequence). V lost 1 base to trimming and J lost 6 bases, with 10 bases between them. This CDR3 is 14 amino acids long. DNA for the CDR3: TGTGCCAGCAGCCAAGGCAGGGGCAGTCAGCCCCAGCATTTT. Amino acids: CASSQGRGSQPQHF.

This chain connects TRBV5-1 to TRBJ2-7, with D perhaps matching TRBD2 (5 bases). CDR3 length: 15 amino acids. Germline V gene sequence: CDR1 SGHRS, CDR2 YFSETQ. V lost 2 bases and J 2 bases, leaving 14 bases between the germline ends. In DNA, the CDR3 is TGCGCCAGCAGCTTTTCCTCGGGATTACCCTACGAGCAGTACTTC. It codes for CASSFSSGLPYEQYF.

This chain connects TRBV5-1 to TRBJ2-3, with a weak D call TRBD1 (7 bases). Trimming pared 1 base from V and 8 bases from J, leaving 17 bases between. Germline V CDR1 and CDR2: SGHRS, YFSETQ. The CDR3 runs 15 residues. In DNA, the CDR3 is TGCGCCAGCAGCTTGAGGGGGGACAGTATCGGTACGCAGTATTTT. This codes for CASSLRGDSIGTQYF.

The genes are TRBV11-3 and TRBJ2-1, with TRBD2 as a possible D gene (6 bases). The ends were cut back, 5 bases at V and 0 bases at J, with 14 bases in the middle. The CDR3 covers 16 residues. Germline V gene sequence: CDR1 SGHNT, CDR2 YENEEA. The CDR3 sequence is CASSPRAGFSYNEQFF. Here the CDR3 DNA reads TGTGCCAGCAGCCCCAGAGCGGGCTTCTCCTACAATGAGCAGTTCTTC.

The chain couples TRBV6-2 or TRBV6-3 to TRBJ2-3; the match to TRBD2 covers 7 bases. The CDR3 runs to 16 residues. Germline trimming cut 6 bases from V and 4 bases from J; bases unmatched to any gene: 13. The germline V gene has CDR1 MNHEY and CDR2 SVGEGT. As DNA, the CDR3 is TGTGCCAGCAGCTTACTGCCTTCGGGGGGTTCAGATACGCAGTATTTT. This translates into CASSLLPSGGSDTQYF.

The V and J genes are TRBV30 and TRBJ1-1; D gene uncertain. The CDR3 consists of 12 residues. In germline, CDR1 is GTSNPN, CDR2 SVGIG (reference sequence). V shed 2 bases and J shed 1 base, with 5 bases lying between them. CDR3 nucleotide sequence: TGTGCCTGGAGTCCCGGGAACACTGAAGCTTTCTTT. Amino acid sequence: CAWSPGNTEAFF.

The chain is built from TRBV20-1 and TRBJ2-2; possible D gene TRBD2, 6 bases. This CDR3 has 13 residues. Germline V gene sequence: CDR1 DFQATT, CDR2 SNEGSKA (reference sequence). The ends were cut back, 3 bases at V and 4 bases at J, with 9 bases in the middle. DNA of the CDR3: TGCAGTGCTAGTGGAGGGTTCACCGGGGAGCTGTTTTTT. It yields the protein CSASGGFTGELFF.

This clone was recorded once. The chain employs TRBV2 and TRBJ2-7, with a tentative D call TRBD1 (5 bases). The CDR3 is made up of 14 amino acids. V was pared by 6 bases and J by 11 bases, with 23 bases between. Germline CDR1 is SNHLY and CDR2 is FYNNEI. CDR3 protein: CASRSDNGPYLEYF. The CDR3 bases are TGTGCCAGCAGGTCGGACAACGGACCTTATTTAGAGTACTTC. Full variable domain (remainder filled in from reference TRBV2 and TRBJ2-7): EPEVTQTPSHQVTQMGQEVILRCVPISNHLYFYWYRQILGQKVEFLVSFYNNEISEKSEIFDDQFSVERPDGSNFTLKIRSTKLEDSAMYFCASRSDNGPYLEYFGPGTRLTVT.

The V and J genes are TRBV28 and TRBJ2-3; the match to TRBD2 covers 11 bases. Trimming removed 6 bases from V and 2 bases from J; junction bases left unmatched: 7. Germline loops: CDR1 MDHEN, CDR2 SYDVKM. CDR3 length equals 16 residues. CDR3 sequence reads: CASRAGTSGYTDTQYF. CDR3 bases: TGTGCCAGCAGAGCCGGGACTAGCGGATACACAGATACGCAGTATTTT.

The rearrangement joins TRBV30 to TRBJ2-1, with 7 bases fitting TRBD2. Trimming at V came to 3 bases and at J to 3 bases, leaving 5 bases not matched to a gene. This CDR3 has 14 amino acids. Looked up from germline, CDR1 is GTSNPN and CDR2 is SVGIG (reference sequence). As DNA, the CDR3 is TGTGCCTGGAGGCAAGCGGGGAACTACAATGAGCAGTTCTTC. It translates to CAWRQAGNYNEQFF.

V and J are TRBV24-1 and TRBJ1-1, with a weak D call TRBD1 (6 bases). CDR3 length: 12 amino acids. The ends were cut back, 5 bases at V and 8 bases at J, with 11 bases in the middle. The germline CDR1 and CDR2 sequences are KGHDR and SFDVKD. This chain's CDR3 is CATSGSTGEAFF. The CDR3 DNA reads TGTGCCACCAGTGGTTCGACAGGAGAAGCTTTCTTT.

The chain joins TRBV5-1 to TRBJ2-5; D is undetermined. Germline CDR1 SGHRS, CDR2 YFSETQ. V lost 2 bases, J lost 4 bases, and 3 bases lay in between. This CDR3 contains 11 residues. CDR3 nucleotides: TGCGCCAGCAGCTTTAGAGAGACCCAGTACTTC. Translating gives CASSFRETQYF.

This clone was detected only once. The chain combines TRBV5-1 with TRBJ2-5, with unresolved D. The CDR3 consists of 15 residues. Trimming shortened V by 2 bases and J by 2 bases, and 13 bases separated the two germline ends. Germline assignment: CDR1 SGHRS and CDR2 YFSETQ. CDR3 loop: CASSFDRVGQETQYF. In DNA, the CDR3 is TGCGCCAGCAGCTTTGACCGGGTCGGGCAAGAGACCCAGTACTTC.

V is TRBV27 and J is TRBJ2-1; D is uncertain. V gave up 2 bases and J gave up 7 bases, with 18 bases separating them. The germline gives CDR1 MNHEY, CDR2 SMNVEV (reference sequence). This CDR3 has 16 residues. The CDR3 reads CASSLIGGTAFNEQFF. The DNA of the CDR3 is TGTGCCAGCAGTTTAATCGGCGGCACTGCTTTTAATGAGCAGTTCTTC.

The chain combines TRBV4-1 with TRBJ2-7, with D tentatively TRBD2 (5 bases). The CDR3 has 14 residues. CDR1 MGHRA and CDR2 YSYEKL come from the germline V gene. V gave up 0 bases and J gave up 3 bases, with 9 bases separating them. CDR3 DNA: TGCGCCAGCAGCCAAGATCGGGATATCTACGAGCAGTACTTC. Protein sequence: CASSQDRDIYEQYF.